Sequencing of this T cell receptor beta chain was carried out in a study of technical replicates of blood from a few donors. CDR1 and CDR2 (germline): SSHAT, FNYEAQ (reference sequence). This CDR3 has 15 residues. As for this clone: At one end the junction does not follow the germline gene, possibly because of a read error. This specimen includes other DNA sequences encoding the same CDR3.

Assay: immunoSEQ multiplex PCR; the TCRdb copy retains only in-frame clones and omits some. The sample has about 100,000 clones, over 95% seen once. This receptor was obtained from a human donor in good health. Sample: T cells isolated from PBMCs. The V gene is TRBV7-7, the J gene TRBJ2-5; TRBD2 agrees at 9 bases. CDR3 residues: CASSLGGGAGETQYF. The CDR3 DNA is TGTGCTAGCAGCTTAGGCGGGGGGGCCGGGGAGACCCAGTACTTC. Variable domain in full (rest from reference TRBV7-7 and TRBJ2-5): GAGVSQSPRYKVTKRGQDVTLRCDPISSHATLYWYQQALGQGPEFLTYFNYEAQPDKSGLPSDRFSAERPEGSISTLTIQRTEQRDSAMYRCASSLGGGAGETQYFGPGTRLLVL.